These 3 T cell receptor beta chains were all obtained from the same sample, sequenced in a study of blood T cell repertoires in COVID-19. TCRdb's table, derived via immunoSEQ multiplex PCR, lists solely in-frame clones and lacks some. This table has a few hundred thousand clones, approximately 91% appearing once. Material for sequencing was PBMCs or T cells enriched from blood (not recorded which). The source of these receptors is a woman aged 40 to 55 who had recovered from COVID-19.

V and J are TRBV3-1 (or the pseudogene TRBV3-2) and TRBJ1-2; 10 bases align to TRBD1. The CDR3 consists of 16 residues. Germline lookup yields CDR1 LGHDT and CDR2 YNNKEL (reference sequence). The junction had 9 bases not matched to a gene; V was cut back by 1 base and J by 7 bases. The CDR3 loop is CASSQGADRGTGGYTF. DNA of the CDR3: TGTGCCAGCAGCCAAGGGGCGGACAGGGGGACTGGTGGCTACACCTTC.

The chain links TRBV7-9 to TRBJ2-1; the D is unclear. V was trimmed by 5 bases and J by 9 bases, leaving 11 bases between them. The CDR3 is made up of 12 amino acids. Germline V CDR1 and CDR2: SEHNR, FQNEAQ (reference sequence). The DNA of the CDR3 is TGTGCCAGCAGCCCTCCTCCTTTTGAGCAGTTCTTC. Protein: CASSPPPFEQFF.

The V and J genes are TRBV9 and TRBJ1-4; 7 positions match TRBD1. This CDR3 has 15 amino acids. The J segment lost 7 bases and the V segment lost 0 bases, leaving 6 bases of the junction unmatched. Germline V lookup: CDR1 SGDLS, CDR2 YYNGEE. The CDR3: CASSVAGQEREKLFF. CDR3 DNA: TGTGCCAGCAGCGTAGCTGGACAGGAACGTGAAAAACTGTTTTTT.